Sequencing of this TCR beta chain was carried out in a study of cytomegalovirus exposure and HLA in healthy donors. Primers: 60 Vbeta forward and 13 Jbeta reverse. Clones were read by immunoSEQ multiplex PCR, and TCRdb kept only the in-frame ones, dropping some. Counted here are about 140,000 clones, approximately 80% occurring once; the ten biggest clones make up 4.5% to 6%. This CDR3 has 14 residues. V shed 8 bases and J shed 6 bases, with 14 bases lying between them. Germline lookup yields CDR1 WSHSY and CDR2 SAAADI. This clonotype was sampled from a male donor in good health and CMV-seronegative. Sequencing was carried out using PBMCs. This rearrangement joins TRBV10-2 to TRBJ1-6; D is possibly TRBD1 (6 bases). This CDR3 is CASGETGLNSPLHF. DNA of the CDR3: TGCGCCAGCGGAGAGACAGGTCTTAATTCACCCCTCCACTTT.